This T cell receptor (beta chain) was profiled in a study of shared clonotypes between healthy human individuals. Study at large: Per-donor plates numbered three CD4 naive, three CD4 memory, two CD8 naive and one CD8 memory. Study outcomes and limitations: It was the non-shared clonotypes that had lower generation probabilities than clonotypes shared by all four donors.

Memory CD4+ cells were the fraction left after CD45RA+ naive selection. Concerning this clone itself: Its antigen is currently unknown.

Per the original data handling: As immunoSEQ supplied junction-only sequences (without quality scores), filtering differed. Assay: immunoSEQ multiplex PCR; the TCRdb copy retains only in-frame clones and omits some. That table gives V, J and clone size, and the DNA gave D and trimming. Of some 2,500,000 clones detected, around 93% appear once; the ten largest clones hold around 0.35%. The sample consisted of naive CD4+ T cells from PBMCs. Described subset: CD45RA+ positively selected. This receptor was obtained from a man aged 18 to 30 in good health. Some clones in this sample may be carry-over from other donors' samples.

The CDR3 loop is CASRPTGLVEQFF. The CDR3, as DNA: TGTGCCAGCAGGCCGACAGGGCTGGTTGAGCAGTTCTTC. This rearrangement joins TRBV2 to TRBJ2-1; 7 nucleotides align to TRBD1. This CDR3 contains 13 residues. Germline assignment: CDR1 SNHLY and CDR2 FYNNEI. The ends lost 6 bases at V and 9 bases at J; junction bases unmatched: 8. Together with reference TRBV2 and TRBJ2-1, the CDR3 gives the full variable domain: EPEVTQTPSHQVTQMGQEVILRCVPISNHLYFYWYRQILGQKVEFLVSFYNNEISEKSEIFDDQFSVERPDGSNFTLKIRSTKLEDSAMYFCASRPTGLVEQFFGPGTRLTVL.